A selection of T cell receptor beta chains follows, all from one sample in a study of T-cell reconstitution after alpha-beta-depleted transplantation in children. From the PCR reads, TCRdb called clonotypes with MiXCR, one entry per CDR3 protein. The data show roughly 30,000 distinct CDR3 sequences, with less than 8.5% seen just once and approximately 30% held by the top ten. The sample here was peripheral blood, taken 60 days after TCRalphabeta/CD19-depleted stem cell transplant. The receptors come from a child under three years old who had a stem cell transplant for acute myeloid leukemia, so the T cells may come from the graft donor. The conserved cysteine and the conserved F or W are not part of the CDR3 here. Each record gives: clone size, J gene, V gene, CDR3 protein. Clone size is given for some rows only: seen once, a few or many times, or a class if the clone is expanded.

size: .; J: TRBJ1-5; V: TRBV2; CDR3: TFRPQGKRQPQH
size: many; J: TRBJ2-7; V: TRBV12-3/TRBV12-4; CDR3: ASSLRGQGQYEQY
size: many; J: TRBJ1-4; V: TRBV4-3; CDR3: ASSQVPDTNEKLF
size: .; J: TRBJ2-7; V: TRBV5-4; CDR3: ASSRGTAIYEQY
size: many; J: TRBJ1-2; V: TRBV7-6; CDR3: ASSLRVYRGAGYGYT
size: many; J: TRBJ1-6; V: TRBV4-1; CDR3: ASSGRDLDSPLH
size: many; J: TRBJ2-7; V: TRBV4-2; CDR3: ASSDRDPYEQY
size: many; J: TRBJ2-2; V: TRBV2; CDR3: ASTLAPGQPNTGELF
size: few; J: TRBJ2-4; V: TRBV4-1; CDR3: ASSQVQGQNIQY
size: many; J: TRBJ2-7; V: TRBV2; CDR3: ASLIQTGQGYYEQY
size: many; J: TRBJ1-1; V: TRBV12-3/TRBV12-4; CDR3: ASSPPPTTEAF
size: many; J: TRBJ1-6; V: TRBV7-9; CDR3: ASRPLNSPLH
size: many; J: TRBJ1-2; V: TRBV27; CDR3: ASRFDRDYGYT
size: many; J: TRBJ2-1; V: TRBV24-1; CDR3: ATSDDGTQYNEQF
size: many; J: TRBJ2-5; V: TRBV28; CDR3: ASSLPGRQETQY
size: many; J: TRBJ1-2; V: TRBV9; CDR3: ASSVASNPRGYT
size: many; J: TRBJ2-5; V: TRBV7-6; CDR3: ASSYPTRHLQETQY
size: many; J: TRBJ2-6; V: TRBV2; CDR3: ASKTTGSSGANVLT
size: many; J: TRBJ1-1; V: TRBV6-2/TRBV6-3; CDR3: ASRFEGMNTEAF
size: many; J: TRBJ1-2; V: TRBV6-5; CDR3: ASSYSAGGYYGYT
size: many; J: TRBJ2-6; V: TRBV7-9; CDR3: ASRSLRYSGANVLT
size: many; J: TRBJ1-4; V: TRBV13; CDR3: ASSPRTGGVEKLF
size: many; J: TRBJ2-1; V: TRBV29-1; CDR3: SVYFSSYNEQF
size: many; J: TRBJ1-1; V: TRBV7-6; CDR3: ASSFWQNTEAF
size: many; J: TRBJ1-1; V: TRBV24-1; CDR3: ATRGAGNTEAF
size: many; J: TRBJ1-2; V: TRBV10-3; CDR3: AISVTVISPARDGYT
size: many; J: TRBJ2-7; V: TRBV28; CDR3: ASSLDQGLSYEQY